This T cell receptor beta chain was found in a study of patients and donors after allogeneic stem cell transplantation. Unmatched junction bases numbered 7, after V lost 1 base and J lost 5 bases. The CDR3 sequence is 16 residues long. In germline, CDR1 is LGHNA, CDR2 YNFKEQ. A single record per CDR3 protein comes from TCRdb applying MiXCR to the RT-PCR reads. The sample carries hundreds of thousands of distinct CDR3 sequences, more than 15% recorded once. The sequenced material came from blood, either unsorted or a sorted T cell fraction (not recorded which). The source is a human donor who was either an allogeneic HSCT recipient or a stem cell or donor lymphocyte infusion donor (not recorded which). It is not recorded whose cells these are; they may come from a transplant donor. This chain connects TRBV4-2 to TRBJ2-1; 8 positions match TRBD2. CDR3 region: CASSQVGLARHNEQFF. In nucleotides, the CDR3 is TGTGCCAGCAGCCAAGTCGGACTAGCTCGCCACAATGAGCAGTTCTTC.